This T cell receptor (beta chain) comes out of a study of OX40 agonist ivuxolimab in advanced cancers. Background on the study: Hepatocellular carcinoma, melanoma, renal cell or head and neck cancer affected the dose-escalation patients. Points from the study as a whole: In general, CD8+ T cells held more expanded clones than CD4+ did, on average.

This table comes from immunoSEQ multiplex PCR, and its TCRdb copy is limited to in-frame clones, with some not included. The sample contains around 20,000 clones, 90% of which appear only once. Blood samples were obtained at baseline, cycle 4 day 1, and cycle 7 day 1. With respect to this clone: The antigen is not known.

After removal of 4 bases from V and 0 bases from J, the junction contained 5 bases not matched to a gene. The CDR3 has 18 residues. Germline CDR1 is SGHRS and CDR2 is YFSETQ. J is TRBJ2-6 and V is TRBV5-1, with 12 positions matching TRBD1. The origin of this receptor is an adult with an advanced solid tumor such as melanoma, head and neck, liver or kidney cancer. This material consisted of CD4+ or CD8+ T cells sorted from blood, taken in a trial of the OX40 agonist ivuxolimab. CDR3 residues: CASSRGQGANSGANVLTF. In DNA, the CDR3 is TGCGCCAGCAGCAGGGGACAGGGGGCAAACTCTGGGGCCAACGTCCTGACTTTC.